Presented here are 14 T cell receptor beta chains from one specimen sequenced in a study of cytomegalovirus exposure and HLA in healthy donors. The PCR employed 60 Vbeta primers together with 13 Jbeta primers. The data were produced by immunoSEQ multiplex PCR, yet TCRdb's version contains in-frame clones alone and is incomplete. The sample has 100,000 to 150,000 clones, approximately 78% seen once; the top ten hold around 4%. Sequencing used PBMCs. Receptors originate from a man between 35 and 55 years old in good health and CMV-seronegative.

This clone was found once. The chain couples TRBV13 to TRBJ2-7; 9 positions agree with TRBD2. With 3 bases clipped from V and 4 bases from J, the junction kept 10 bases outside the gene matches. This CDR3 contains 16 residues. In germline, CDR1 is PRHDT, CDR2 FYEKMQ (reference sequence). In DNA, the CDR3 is TGTGCCAGCAGCTTCATTTCAAGCGGGGGGTCATACGAGCAGTACTTC. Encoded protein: CASSFISSGGSYEQYF. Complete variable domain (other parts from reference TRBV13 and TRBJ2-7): AAGVIQSPRHLIKEKRETATLKCYPIPRHDTVYWYQQGPGQDPQFLISFYEKMQSDKGSIPDRFSAQQFSDYHSELNMSSLELGDSALYFCASSFISSGGSYEQYFGPGTRLTVT.

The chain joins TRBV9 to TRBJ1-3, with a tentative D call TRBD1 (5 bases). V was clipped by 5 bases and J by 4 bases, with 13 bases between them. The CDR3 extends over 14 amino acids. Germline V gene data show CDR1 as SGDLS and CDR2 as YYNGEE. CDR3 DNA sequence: TGTGCCAGCAGTGATGATAGGGGCGGAAACACCATATATTTT. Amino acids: CASSDDRGGNTIYF.

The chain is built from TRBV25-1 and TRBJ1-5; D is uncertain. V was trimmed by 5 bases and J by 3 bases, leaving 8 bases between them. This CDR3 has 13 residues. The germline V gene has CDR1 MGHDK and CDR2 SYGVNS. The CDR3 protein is CASSIASNQPQHF. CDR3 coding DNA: TGTGCCAGCAGTATTGCGTCCAATCAGCCCCAGCATTTT.

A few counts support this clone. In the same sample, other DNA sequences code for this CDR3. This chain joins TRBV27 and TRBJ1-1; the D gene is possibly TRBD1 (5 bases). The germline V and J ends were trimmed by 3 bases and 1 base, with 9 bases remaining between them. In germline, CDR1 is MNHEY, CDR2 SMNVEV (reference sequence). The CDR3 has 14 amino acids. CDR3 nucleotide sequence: TGTGCCAGCAGTTTCAGGGTTGGGAACACTGAAGCTTTCTTT. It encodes CASSFRVGNTEAFF.

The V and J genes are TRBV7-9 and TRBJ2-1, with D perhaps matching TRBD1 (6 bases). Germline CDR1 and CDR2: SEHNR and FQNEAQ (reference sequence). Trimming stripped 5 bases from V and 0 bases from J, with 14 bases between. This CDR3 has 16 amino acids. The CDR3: CASSILDRSSYNEQFF. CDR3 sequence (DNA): TGTGCCAGCAGCATTCTCGACAGGAGCTCCTACAATGAGCAGTTCTTC.

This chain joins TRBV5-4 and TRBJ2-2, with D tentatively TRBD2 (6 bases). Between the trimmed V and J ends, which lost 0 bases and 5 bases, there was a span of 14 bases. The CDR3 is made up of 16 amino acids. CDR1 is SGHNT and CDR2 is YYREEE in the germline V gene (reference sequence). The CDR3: CASSLVEGPLTGELFF. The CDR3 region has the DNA TGTGCCAGCAGCTTGGTGGAGGGGCCCCTGACCGGGGAGCTGTTTTTT. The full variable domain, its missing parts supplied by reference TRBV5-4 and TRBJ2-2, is ETGVTQSPTHLIKTRGQQVTLRCSSQSGHNTVSWYQQALGQGPQFIFQYYREEENGRGNFPPRFSGLQFPNYSSELNVNALELDDSALYLCASSLVEGPLTGELFFGEGSRLTVL.

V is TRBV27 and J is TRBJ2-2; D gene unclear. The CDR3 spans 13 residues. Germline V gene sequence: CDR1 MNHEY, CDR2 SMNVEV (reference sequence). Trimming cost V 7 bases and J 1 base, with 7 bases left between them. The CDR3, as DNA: TGTGCCAGCATCCACAGGAACACCGGGGAGCTGTTTTTT. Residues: CASIHRNTGELFF.

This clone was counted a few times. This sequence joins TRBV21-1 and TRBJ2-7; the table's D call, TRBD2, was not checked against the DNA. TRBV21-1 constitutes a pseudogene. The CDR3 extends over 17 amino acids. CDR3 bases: TGTGCCAGCAGCAAAGACGGGGCTAGCGGGCGCTGTTACGAGCAGTACTTC. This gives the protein CASSKDGASGRCYEQYF.

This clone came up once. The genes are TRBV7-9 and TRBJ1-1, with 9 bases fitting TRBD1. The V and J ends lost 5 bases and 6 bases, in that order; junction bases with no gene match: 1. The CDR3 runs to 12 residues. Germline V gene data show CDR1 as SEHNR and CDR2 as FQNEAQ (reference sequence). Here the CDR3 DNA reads TGTGCCAGCAGCGACAGGGGGGCTGAAGCTTTCTTT. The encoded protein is CASSDRGAEAFF.

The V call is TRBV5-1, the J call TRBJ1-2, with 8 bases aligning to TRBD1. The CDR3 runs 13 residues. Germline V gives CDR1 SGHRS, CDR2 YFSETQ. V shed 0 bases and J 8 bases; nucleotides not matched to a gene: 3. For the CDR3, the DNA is TGCGCCAGCAGCTTGGACAGGGGGACCGGCTACACCTTC. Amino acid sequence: CASSLDRGTGYTF.

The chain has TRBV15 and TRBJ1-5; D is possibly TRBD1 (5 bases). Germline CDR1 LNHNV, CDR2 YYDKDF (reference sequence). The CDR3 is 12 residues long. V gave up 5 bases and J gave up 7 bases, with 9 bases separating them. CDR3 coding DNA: TGTGCCACCAGCTCCTCAGGGCAGCCCCAGCATTTT. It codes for CATSSSGQPQHF.

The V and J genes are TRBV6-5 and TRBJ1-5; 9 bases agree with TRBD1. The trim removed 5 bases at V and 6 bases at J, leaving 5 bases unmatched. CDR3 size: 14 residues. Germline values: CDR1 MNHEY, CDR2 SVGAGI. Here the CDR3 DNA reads TGTGCCAGCAGTACAACAGGGGGCGGTCAGCCCCAGCATTTT. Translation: CASSTTGGGQPQHF.

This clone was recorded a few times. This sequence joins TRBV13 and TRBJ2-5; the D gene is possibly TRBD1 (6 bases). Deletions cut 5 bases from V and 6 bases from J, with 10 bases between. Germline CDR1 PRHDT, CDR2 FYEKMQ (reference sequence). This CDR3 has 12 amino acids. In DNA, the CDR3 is TGTGCCAGCAGCGAGGGGGTGAAGACCCAGTACTTC. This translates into CASSEGVKTQYF.

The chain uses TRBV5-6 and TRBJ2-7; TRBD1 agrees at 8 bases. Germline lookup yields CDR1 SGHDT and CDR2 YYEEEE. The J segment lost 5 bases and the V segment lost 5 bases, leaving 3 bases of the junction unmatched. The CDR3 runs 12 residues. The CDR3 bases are TGTGCCAGCAGGACGACAGGGGACGAGCAGTACTTC. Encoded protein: CASRTTGDEQYF.